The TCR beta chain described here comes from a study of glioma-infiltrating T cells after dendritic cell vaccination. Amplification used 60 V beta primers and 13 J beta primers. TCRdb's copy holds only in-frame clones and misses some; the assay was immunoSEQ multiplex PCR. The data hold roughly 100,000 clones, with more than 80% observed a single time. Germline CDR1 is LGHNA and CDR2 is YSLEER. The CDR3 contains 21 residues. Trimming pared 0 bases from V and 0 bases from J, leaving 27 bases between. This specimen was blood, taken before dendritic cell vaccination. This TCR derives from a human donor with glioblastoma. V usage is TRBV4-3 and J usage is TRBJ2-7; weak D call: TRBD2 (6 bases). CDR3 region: CASSQDGAGSRPEPISYEQYF. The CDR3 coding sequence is TGCGCCAGCAGCCAAGATGGGGCGGGGTCTCGTCCCGAGCCTATCTCCTACGAGCAGTACTTC.